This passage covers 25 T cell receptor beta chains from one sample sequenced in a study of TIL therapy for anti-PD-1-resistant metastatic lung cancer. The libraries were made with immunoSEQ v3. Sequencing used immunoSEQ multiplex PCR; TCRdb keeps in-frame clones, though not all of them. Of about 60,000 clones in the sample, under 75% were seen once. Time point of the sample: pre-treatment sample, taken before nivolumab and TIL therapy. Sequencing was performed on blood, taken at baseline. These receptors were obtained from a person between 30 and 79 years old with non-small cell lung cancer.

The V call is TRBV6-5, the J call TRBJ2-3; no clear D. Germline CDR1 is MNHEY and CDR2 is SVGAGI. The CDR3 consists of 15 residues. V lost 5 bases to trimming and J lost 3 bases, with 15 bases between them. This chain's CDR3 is CASSTTHDPTDTQYF. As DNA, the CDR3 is TGTGCCAGCAGTACCACCCACGATCCAACAGATACGCAGTATTTT.

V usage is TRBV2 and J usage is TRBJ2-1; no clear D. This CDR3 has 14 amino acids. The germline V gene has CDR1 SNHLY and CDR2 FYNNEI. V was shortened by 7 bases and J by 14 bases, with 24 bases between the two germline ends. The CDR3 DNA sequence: TGTGCCAGCACCCAGCGACCAGCATCCGCCGCCGAGTTCTTC. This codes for CASTQRPASAAEFF.

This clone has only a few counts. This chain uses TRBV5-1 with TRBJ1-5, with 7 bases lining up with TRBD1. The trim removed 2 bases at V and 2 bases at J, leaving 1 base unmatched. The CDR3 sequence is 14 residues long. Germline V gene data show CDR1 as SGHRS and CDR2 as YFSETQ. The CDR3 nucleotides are TGCGCCAGCAGCTTCGGGACAGGCAATCAGCCCCAGCATTTT. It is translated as CASSFGTGNQPQHF. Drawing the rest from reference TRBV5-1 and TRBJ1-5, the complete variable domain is KAGVTQTPRYLIKTRGQQVTLSCSPISGHRSVSWYQQTPGQGLQFLFEYFSETQRNKGNFPGRFSGRQFSNSRSEMNVSTLELGDSALYLCASSFGTGNQPQHFGDGTRLSIL.

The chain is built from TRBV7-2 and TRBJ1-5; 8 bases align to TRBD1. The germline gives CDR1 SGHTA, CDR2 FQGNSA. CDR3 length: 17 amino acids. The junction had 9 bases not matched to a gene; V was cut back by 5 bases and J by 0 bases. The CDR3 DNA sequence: TGTGCCAGCAGCCTCGGGACAGGCTGGTATAGCAATCAGCCCCAGCATTTT. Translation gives CASSLGTGWYSNQPQHF.

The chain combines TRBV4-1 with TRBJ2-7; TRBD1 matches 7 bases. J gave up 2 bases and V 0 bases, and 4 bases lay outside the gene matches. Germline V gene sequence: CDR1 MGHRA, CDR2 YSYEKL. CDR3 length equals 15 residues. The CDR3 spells CASSQEQGWAYEQYF. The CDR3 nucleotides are TGCGCCAGCAGCCAAGAACAGGGGTGGGCCTACGAGCAGTACTTC.

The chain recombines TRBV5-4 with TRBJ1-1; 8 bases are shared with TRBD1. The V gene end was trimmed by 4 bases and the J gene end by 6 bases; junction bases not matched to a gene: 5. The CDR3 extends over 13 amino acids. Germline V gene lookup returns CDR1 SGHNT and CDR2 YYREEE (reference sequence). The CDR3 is CASSLQGGAEAFF. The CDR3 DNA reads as TGTGCCAGCAGCCTACAGGGGGGGGCTGAAGCTTTCTTT.

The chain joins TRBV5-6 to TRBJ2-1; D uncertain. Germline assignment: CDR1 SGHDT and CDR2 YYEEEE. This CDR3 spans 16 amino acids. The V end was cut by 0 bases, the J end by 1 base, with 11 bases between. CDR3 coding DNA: TGTGCCAGCAGCTTGGATTTGCTCCCATCCTACAATGAGCAGTTCTTC. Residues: CASSLDLLPSYNEQFF.

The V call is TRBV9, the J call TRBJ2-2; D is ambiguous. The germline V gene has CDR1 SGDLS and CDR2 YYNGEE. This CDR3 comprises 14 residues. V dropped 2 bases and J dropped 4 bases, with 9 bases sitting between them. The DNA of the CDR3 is TGTGCCAGCAGCGTCCCCCCGGGCACCGGGGAGCTGTTTTTT. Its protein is CASSVPPGTGELFF.

The CDR3 region has the DNA TGTGCCAGTTCGACTAGCGGGATGGGACCCGCCTACGAGCAGTACTTC. It encodes CASSTSGMGPAYEQYF. The chain has TRBV18 and TRBJ2-7; 11 nucleotides line up with TRBD2. Germline V gene data show CDR1 as KGHSH and CDR2 as LQKENI. The V gene end was trimmed by 9 bases and the J gene end by 2 bases; junction bases not matched to a gene: 12. This CDR3 is 16 amino acids long.

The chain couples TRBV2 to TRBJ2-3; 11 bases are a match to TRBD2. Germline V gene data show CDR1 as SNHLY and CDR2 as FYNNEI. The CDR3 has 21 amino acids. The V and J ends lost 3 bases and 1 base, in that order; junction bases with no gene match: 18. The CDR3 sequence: CASSEHIWRLAGGSRTDTQYF. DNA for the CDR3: TGTGCCAGCAGTGAGCATATTTGGCGTCTAGCGGGGGGAAGCCGCACAGATACGCAGTATTTT. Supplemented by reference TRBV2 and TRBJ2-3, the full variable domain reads EPEVTQTPSHQVTQMGQEVILRCVPISNHLYFYWYRQILGQKVEFLVSFYNNEISEKSEIFDDQFSVERPDGSNFTLKIRSTKLEDSAMYFCASSEHIWRLAGGSRTDTQYFGPGTRLTVL.

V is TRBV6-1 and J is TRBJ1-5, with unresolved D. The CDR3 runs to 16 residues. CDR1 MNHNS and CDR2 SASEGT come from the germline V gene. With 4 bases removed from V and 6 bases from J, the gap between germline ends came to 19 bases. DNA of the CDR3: TGTGCCAGCAGTGGCCTCTCCTTCCAATCGTCTCAGCCCCAGCATTTT. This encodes CASSGLSFQSSQPQHF.

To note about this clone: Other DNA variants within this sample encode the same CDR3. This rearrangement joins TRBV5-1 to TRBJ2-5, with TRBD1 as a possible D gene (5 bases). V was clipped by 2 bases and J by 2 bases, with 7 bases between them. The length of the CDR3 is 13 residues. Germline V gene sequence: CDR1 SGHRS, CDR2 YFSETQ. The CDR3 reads CASSFDSQETQYF. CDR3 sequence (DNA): TGCGCCAGCAGCTTTGACAGTCAAGAGACCCAGTACTTC.

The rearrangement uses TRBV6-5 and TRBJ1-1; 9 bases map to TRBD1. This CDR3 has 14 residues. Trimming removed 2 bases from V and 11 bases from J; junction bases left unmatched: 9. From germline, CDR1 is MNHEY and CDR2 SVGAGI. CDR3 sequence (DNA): TGTGCCAGCAGTTACGGGGACAGGGCCAGCCCGGCTTTCTTT. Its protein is CASSYGDRASPAFF.

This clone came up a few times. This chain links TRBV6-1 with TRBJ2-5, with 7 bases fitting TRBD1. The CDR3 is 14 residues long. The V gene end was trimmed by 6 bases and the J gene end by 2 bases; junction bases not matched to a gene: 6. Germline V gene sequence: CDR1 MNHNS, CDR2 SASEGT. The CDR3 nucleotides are TGTGCCAGCAGGTCGGGACAGAGTCAAGAGACCCAGTACTTC. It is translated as CASRSGQSQETQYF.

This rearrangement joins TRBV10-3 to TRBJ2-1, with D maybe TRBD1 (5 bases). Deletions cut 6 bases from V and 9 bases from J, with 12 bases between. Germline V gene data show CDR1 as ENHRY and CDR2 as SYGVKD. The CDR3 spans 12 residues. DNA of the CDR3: TGTGCCATCAGCCCCAAGGGGATTGAGCAGTTCTTC. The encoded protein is CAISPKGIEQFF.

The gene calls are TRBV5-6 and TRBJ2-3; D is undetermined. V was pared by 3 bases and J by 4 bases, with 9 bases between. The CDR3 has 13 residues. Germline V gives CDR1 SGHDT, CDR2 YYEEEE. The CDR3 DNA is TGTGCCAGCAGCTCGACGCGCCCAGATACGCAGTATTTT. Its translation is CASSSTRPDTQYF. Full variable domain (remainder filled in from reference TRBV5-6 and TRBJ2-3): DAGVTQSPTHLIKTRGQQVTLRCSPKSGHDTVSWYQQALGQGPQFIFQYYEEEERQRGNFPDRFSGHQFPNYSSELNVNALLLGDSALYLCASSSTRPDTQYFGPGTRLTVL.

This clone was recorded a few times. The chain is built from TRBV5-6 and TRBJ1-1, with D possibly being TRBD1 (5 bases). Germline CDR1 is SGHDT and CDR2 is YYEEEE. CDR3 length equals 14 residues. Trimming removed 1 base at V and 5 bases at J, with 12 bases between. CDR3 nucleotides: TGTGCCAGCAGCTTGTTTCAGGGATGGACTGAAGCTTTCTTT. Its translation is CASSLFQGWTEAFF.

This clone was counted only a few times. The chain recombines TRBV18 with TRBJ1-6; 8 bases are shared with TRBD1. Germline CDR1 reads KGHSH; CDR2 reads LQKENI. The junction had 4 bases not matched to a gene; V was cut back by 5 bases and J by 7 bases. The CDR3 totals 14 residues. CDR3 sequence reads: CASSSGQGNSPLHF. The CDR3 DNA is TGTGCCAGCTCATCCGGACAGGGCAATTCACCCCTCCACTTT.

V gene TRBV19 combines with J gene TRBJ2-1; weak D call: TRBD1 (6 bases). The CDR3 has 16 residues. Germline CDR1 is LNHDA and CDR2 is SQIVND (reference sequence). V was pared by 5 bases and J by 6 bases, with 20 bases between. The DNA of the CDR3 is TGTGCCAGTAGTGCCGAGCGAACCGGGACATCCAATGAGCAGTTCTTC. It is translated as CASSAERTGTSNEQFF.

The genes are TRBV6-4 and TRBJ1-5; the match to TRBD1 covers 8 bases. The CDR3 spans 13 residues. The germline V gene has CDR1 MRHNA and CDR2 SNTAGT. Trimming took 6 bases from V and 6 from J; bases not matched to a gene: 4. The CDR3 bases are TGTGCCAGCAGCGTCGACAGGGGTCAGCCCCAGCATTTT. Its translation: CASSVDRGQPQHF.

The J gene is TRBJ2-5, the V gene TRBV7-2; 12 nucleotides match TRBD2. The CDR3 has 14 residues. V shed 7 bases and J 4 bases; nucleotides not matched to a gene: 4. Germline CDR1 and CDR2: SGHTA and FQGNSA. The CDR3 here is CASTLAGGVETQYF. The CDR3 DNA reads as TGTGCCAGCACCCTAGCGGGGGGGGTAGAGACCCAGTACTTC.

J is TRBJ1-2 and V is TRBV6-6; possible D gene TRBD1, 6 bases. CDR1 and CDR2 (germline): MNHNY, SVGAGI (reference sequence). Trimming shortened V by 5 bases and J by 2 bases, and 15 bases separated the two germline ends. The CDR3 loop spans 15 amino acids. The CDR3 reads CASSVNKDSNYGYTF. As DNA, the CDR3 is TGTGCCAGCAGTGTGAACAAGGACAGCAACTATGGCTACACCTTC.

The CDR3 here is CASSALSGSSNEQFF. The CDR3 DNA reads as TGTGCCAGCAGTGCCCTAAGCGGCTCTTCCAATGAGCAGTTCTTC. The chain couples TRBV6-1 to TRBJ2-1, with TRBD2 as a possible D gene (5 bases). Trimming took off 4 bases at V and 6 bases at J, with 16 bases between the two ends. The CDR3 runs 15 residues. CDR1 is MNHNS and CDR2 is SASEGT in the germline V gene.

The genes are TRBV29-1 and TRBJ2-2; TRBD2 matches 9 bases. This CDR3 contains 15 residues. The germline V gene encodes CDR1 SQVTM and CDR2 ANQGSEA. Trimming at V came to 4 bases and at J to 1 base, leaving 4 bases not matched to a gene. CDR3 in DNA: TGCAGCGTTGCTCGCGGGGGGGTGAACACCGGGGAGCTGTTTTTT. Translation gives CSVARGGVNTGELFF.

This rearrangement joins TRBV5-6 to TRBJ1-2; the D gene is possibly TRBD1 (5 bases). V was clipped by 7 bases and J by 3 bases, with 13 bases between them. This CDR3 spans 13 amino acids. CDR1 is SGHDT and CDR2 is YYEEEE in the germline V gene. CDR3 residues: CASGRVADYGYTF. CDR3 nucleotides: TGTGCCAGCGGCAGGGTGGCGGACTATGGCTACACCTTC. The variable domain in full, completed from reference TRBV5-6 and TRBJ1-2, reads DAGVTQSPTHLIKTRGQQVTLRCSPKSGHDTVSWYQQALGQGPQFIFQYYEEEERQRGNFPDRFSGHQFPNYSSELNVNALLLGDSALYLCASGRVADYGYTFGSGTRLTVV.